The T cell receptor beta chain described here comes from a study of beta chain features in type 1 diabetes. The trim removed 5 bases at V and 1 base at J, leaving 11 bases unmatched. CDR1 is SGHTA and CDR2 is FQGNSA in the germline V gene. This CDR3 spans 17 amino acids. This clone was detected a few times. Expressed TCRB transcripts were sequenced because the isolated RNA had all been reverse transcribed beforehand. The protocol was immunoSEQ multiplex PCR, while the TCRdb copy is restricted to in-frame clones and leaves out a portion. The repertoire holds about 140,000 clones, with 9% to 10% as singletons.

This chain uses TRBV7-2 with TRBJ2-4; TRBD2 aligns across 7 bases. Sequenced material: central memory CD4+ T cells from blood. The receptor was isolated from a woman aged 40-49 years in good health. The CDR3 spells CASSGGGTGGAKNIQYF. DNA of the CDR3: TGTGCCAGCAGCGGGGGGGGGACCGGAGGGGCCAAAAACATTCAGTACTTC.